This T cell receptor beta chain comes out of a study of Ad26.COV2.S vaccination and SARS-CoV-2 variants. Broader study findings: Assessments of TCR breadth and depth may have underestimated the total T cell responses. Compared with placebo recipients, vaccine recipients had higher spike-specific TCR breadth. Spike-specific responses of CD8+ and CD4+ T cells were reported to display substantial breadth after vaccination. Non-spike TCR breadth did not differ much between vaccine and placebo recipients.

This CDR3 region has 14 residues. Per germline, CDR1 KGHSH and CDR2 LQKENI. With 0 bases removed from V and 6 bases from J, the gap between germline ends came to 11 bases. Worth noting for this clone: Antigen unknown.

Only in-frame clones appear in the TCRdb table, and some are missing; sequencing was by immunoSEQ multiplex PCR. The table records about 180,000 clones, 87% of them present only once. The TCR was taken from a human donor who had recovered from COVID-19. The starting material was peripheral blood, obtained after recovery from COVID-19. The chain employs TRBV18 and TRBJ1-1; possible D gene TRBD1, 5 bases. As DNA, the CDR3 is TGTGCCAGCTCACCACCAAACGGGGACGCTGAAGCTTTCTTT. Its translation is CASSPPNGDAEAFF.